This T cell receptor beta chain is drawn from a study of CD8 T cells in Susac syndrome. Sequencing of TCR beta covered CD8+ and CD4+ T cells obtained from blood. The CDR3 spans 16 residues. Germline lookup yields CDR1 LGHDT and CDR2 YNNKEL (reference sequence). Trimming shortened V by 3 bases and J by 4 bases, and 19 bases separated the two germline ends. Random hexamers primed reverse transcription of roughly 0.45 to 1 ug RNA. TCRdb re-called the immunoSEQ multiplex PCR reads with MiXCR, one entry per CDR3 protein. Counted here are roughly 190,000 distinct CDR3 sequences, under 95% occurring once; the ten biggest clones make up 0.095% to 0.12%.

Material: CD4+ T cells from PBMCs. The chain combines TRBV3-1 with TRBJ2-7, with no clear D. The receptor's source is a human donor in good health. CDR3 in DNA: TGTGCCAGCAGCCACATCCACCCCAAGGAAGGGTACGAGCAGTACTTC. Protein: CASSHIHPKEGYEQYF.